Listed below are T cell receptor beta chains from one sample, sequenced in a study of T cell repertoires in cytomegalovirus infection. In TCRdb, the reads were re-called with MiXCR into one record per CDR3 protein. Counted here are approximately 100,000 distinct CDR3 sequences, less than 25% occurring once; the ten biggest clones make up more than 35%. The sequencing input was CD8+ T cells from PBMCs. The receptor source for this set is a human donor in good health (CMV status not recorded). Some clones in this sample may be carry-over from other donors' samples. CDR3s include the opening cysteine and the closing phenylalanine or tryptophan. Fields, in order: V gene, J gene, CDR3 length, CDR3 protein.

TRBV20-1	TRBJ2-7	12	CSASYRDYEQYF
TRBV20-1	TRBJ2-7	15	CSVASWGQGTYEQYF
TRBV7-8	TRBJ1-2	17	CASSLGGGLMTGYGYTF
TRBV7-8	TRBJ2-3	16	CASSLEAGQGTDTQYF
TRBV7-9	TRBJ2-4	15	CASSDPRDRINIQYF
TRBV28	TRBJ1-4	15	CASTLVPGLYEKLFF
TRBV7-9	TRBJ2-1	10	CASSLDEQFF
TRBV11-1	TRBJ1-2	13	CASSYGTERGYTF
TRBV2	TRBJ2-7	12	CASRYPPGEQYF
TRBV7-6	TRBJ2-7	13	CASSRDRGYEQYF
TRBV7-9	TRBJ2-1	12	CASSRGGDEQFF
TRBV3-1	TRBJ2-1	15	CASSQDEGAYNEQFF
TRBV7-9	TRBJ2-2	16	CASWDLRLSNTGELFF
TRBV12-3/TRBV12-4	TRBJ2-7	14	CASSLVQGIDEQYF
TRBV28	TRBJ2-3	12	CASSPGIDTQYF
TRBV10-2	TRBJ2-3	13	CASTADSRDTQYF
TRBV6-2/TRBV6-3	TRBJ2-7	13	CASSTERGYEQYF
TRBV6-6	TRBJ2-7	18	CASSYSGLREASSYEQYF
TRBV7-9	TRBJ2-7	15	CASSPRTGLLREQYF
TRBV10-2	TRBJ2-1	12	CASSTLTDEQFF
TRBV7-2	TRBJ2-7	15	CASSYVRGGAVEQYF
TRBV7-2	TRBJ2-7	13	CASSLAPRYEQYF
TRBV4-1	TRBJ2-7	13	CASSQEDGNEQYF